This TCR beta chain comes out of a study of cytomegalovirus exposure and HLA in healthy donors. Use of 60 Vbeta and 13 Jbeta primers characterized the PCR. Profiled with immunoSEQ multiplex PCR; TCRdb holds only in-frame clones, not every one. Counted here are about 76,000 clones, around three quarters occurring once; the ten biggest clones make up 2.5%. This clone was seen once. V lost 3 bases to trimming and J lost 3 bases, with 11 bases between them. CDR3 length: 14 amino acids. CDR1 and CDR2 from the germline V gene are SGHTA and FQGNSA. Sequences were obtained from PBMCs. The V and J genes are TRBV7-2 and TRBJ2-5, with D unresolved. The clonotype originates from a man younger than 40 in good health and CMV-seronegative. The chain's CDR3 is CASSLGSLEETQYF. In nucleotides, the CDR3 is TGTGCCAGCAGCTTGGGCAGTCTTGAAGAGACCCAGTACTTC.